The entry that follows covers one T cell receptor (beta chain) sequence. What it recognizes is unknown. Repertoires were generated with immunoSEQ multiplex PCR, while TCRdb's copy carries only in-frame clones and drops some. This sample has 100,000 to 130,000 clones; about 87% occur once, and the top ten carry over 0.55%. The record originates from a study of graft-versus-host responses after intestinal transplantation. Study summary: Each recipient received a multivisceral, liver-intestinal, or isolated intestinal graft. All recipients were given anti-thymocyte globulin induction, and tacrolimus and steroids were then administered for three to four years.

V lost 5 bases, J lost 7 bases, and 12 bases lay in between. This CDR3 has 12 residues. The germline V gene has CDR1 SGHTA and CDR2 FQGNSA. Study-wide findings and caveats: Recipient marrow contained GvH clones, some of which appeared first in ileum or blood. An association linked early post-transplant HvG declines with peak circulating GvH clone levels.

The source is a human donor who was the organ donor for an intestinal transplant. The chain recombines TRBV7-2 with TRBJ2-7, with a tentative D call TRBD2 (6 bases). Sample: unstimulated CD4+ T cells sorted from spleen or lymph node cells, taken before transplant. The CDR3 spells CASSVLGGEQYF. Here the CDR3 DNA reads TGTGCCAGCAGCGTACTAGGAGGGGAGCAGTACTTC.